The entry that follows covers one T cell receptor (beta chain) sequence. Antigen: not known. This CDR3 has 15 residues. In germline, CDR1 is KGHSH, CDR2 LQKENI. The germline V and J ends were trimmed by 1 base and 0 bases, with 6 bases remaining between them. The data stem from a study of CD8+CD57+ T cells in acquired aplastic anemia. On the study more broadly: An average of approximately 3.2 ug of DNA was obtained from sorted CD4+ and CD8+ cells. Overall study results and limits: Roughly 30 was the count of CD8+ CDR3 sequences that patients shared with controls.

CD8+CD57+ cell expansion, shown by flow cytometry, had occurred in the patients selected for sequencing. Every patient had severe acquired aplastic anemia. Receipt of therapy had not occurred in any patient by the time of blood sampling. The template used for profiling TCR beta VDJ and CDR3 was genomic DNA. TCRdb re-called the reads through MiXCR, storing one row per CDR3 protein. The sample lists about 470,000 distinct CDR3 sequences; 25% to 40% were seen once. The chain recombines TRBV18 with TRBJ2-2; no clear D. The material sequenced was sorted CD4+, CD8+, or CD8+CD57+ T cells (not recorded which) from PBMCs. This clonotype was sampled from a human donor with aplastic anemia. The CDR3 DNA reads TGTGCCAGCTCACCACAAGACGCGAACACCGGGGAGCTGTTTTTT. It codes for CASSPQDANTGELFF. The variable domain in full, with the rest retrieved from reference TRBV18 and TRBJ2-2, is NAGVMQNPRHLVRRRGQEARLRCSPMKGHSHVYWYRQLPEEGLKFMVYLQKENIIDESGMPKERFSAEFPKEGPSILRIQQVVRGDSAAYFCASSPQDANTGELFFGEGSRLTVL.